This entry describes one T cell receptor (beta chain). The protocol was immunoSEQ multiplex PCR, while the TCRdb copy is restricted to in-frame clones and leaves out a portion. This table holds more than 75,000 clones, more than 85% found once. Peripheral blood came from all dose cohorts at three timepoints. This specimen comes from a study of OX40 agonist ivuxolimab in advanced cancers. Sequencing was performed on CD4+ or CD8+ T cells sorted from blood, taken in a trial of the OX40 agonist ivuxolimab. The TCR originated in an adult with an advanced solid tumor such as melanoma, head and neck, liver or kidney cancer.

CDR3 amino acids: CASSQEIQFRGYGYTF. CDR3 sequence (DNA): TGCGCCAGCAGCCAAGAAATTCAGTTCAGGGGGTATGGCTACACCTTC. This rearrangement joins TRBV4-1 to TRBJ1-2; 7 bases line up with TRBD1. The CDR3 spans 16 residues. In germline, CDR1 is MGHRA, CDR2 YSYEKL. J gave up 5 bases and V 0 bases, and 9 bases lay outside the gene matches.